This T cell receptor (beta chain) was recovered during a study of T-cell reconstitution after alpha-beta-depleted transplantation in children. Unique molecular identifiers were incorporated into the prepared TCRbeta library. TCRdb re-called the PCR reads with MiXCR, one entry per CDR3 protein. Of approximately 170,000 distinct CDR3 sequences in the sample, around 10% are singletons; the top ten hold approximately 13%. This clonotype has ten or more counts. Per the germline V gene, CDR1 is SGHRS and CDR2 is YFSETQ. Germline trimming cut 3 bases from V and 1 base from J; bases unmatched to any gene: 2. The CDR3 covers 14 residues.

This chain joins TRBV5-1 and TRBJ1-1; TRBD1 matches at 8 bases. The source of this sequence is a boy younger than 10 with acute myeloid leukemia, due to receive a stem cell transplant. The sample consisted of PBMCs, taken before TCRalphabeta/CD19-depleted stem cell transplant. CDR3: CASSSGTGNTEAFF. The CDR3 nucleotides read TGCGCCAGCAGCTCGGGGACAGGGAACACTGAAGCTTTCTTT.